These T cell receptor beta chains were read from a single sample in a study of shared clonotypes between healthy human individuals. The method was immunoSEQ multiplex PCR; TCRdb's version includes in-frame clones alone and lacks a portion of them. The table records around 1.9 million clones, just over 90% of them present only once. Sequenced material: naive CD8+ T cells from PBMCs. All receptors come from a man younger than 35 in good health. Some clones in this sample may be carry-over from other donors' samples. Each CDR3 is given with its conserved first and last residue. A D gene is named only where the DNA matches it firmly. Part of the rows lack a size; the others show once, few, many or a class for expanded clones.

cdr3_nt,cdr3_aa,clone_size,cdr3_length,j_call,d_call,v_call
TGTGCCAGCAGAGAGAAAGAGACCCAGTACTTC,CASREKETQYF,-,11,TRBJ2-5,-,TRBV6-1
TGTGCCAGCAGCCCCGACGGCACAGATACGCAGTATTTT,CASSPDGTDTQYF,-,13,TRBJ2-3,-,TRBV7-2
TGTGCCAGCAGTCCGGGAGTCTCCTACGAGCAGTACTTC,CASSPGVSYEQYF,-,13,TRBJ2-7,-,TRBV7-9
TGTGCCAGCAGCCATAGGGACACCTCCTACGAGCAGTACTTC,CASSHRDTSYEQYF,-,14,TRBJ2-7,-,TRBV7-9
TGTGCCAGCAGCGGAAACCGCGGGACTCCCAACAATGAGCAGTTCTTC,CASSGNRGTPNNEQFF,-,16,TRBJ2-1,-,TRBV7-9
TGTGCCAGCAGTTTATTGGGTAGCGGGAGCTACGAGCAGTACTTC,CASSLLGSGSYEQYF,-,15,TRBJ2-7,TRBD2,TRBV27
TGCAGCGTTTTTAGCGGGTCTTACTACGAGCAGTACTTC,CSVFSGSYYEQYF,-,13,TRBJ2-7,TRBD2,TRBV29-1
TGTGCCAGCAGCCAAGGCCTAATTTACGAGCAGTACTTC,CASSQGLIYEQYF,-,13,TRBJ2-7,-,TRBV14
TGTGCCAGCAGTCCTGCGGGACGGACTTCGGGGGGCTACACCTTC,CASSPAGRTSGGYTF,once,15,TRBJ1-2,-,TRBV28
TGTGCCAGCAGCTTGTTTGCTGAGCAGTTCTTC,CASSLFAEQFF,-,11,TRBJ2-1,-,TRBV5-6
TGTGCCAGCAGCTACGGGGGATACAATGAGCAGTTCTTC,CASSYGGYNEQFF,-,13,TRBJ2-1,-,TRBV7-2
TGCGCCAGCAGCCCTAGACAGGGAATGAACACTGAAGCTTTCTTT,CASSPRQGMNTEAFF,few,15,TRBJ1-1,TRBD1,TRBV4-3
TGTGCCAGCAGTTTGGGGGGACTAGCCGGAGATACGCAGTATTTT,CASSLGGLAGDTQYF,-,15,TRBJ2-3,TRBD2,TRBV27
TGTGCCAGCAGCAGGCCACAGGGGTCAAGGTTCATCCAAGAGACCCAGTACTTC,CASSRPQGSRFIQETQYF,-,18,TRBJ2-5,TRBD1,TRBV7-6
TGTGCCAGCAGTTTATCGAGCGGGTCGAATCAGCCCCAGCATTTT,CASSLSSGSNQPQHF,-,15,TRBJ1-5,-,TRBV27
TGTGCCAGTAGTTCATCGACAGGCGCTTACGAGCAGTACTTC,CASSSSTGAYEQYF,-,14,TRBJ2-7,-,TRBV19
TGTGCCAGCAGTACCCGGAAGACGGTAGCCAAAAACATTCAGTACTTC,CASSTRKTVAKNIQYF,-,16,TRBJ2-4,-,TRBV28
TGCGCCAGCAGCTTGTACCCCGGTGGGCTAGCGGGAGAGGACTACGAGCAGTACTTC,CASSLYPGGLAGEDYEQYF,-,19,TRBJ2-7,TRBD2,TRBV5-1
TGCGCCAGCAGCTTTGGGACTAGCGGGAGCAGCACAGATACGCAGTATTTT,CASSFGTSGSSTDTQYF,-,17,TRBJ2-3,TRBD2,TRBV5-1
TGTGCCAGCAGTTCCCCTCCCAGGGACGAGCAGTACTTC,CASSSPPRDEQYF,-,13,TRBJ2-7,-,TRBV6-6
TGTGCCAGCAGTCTTTGGGGGGGCGCCTACGAGCAGTACTTC,CASSLWGGAYEQYF,-,14,TRBJ2-7,-,TRBV28
TGTGCCAGCAGCGCTACAGGGGGCGCGGGTCAGCCCCAGCATTTT,CASSATGGAGQPQHF,-,15,TRBJ1-5,TRBD1,TRBV9
TGCGCCAGCAGTGTAGCGGGATTGCGTGATACGCAGTATTTT,CASSVAGLRDTQYF,-,14,TRBJ2-3,TRBD2,TRBV10-1
TGTGCCAGCAGCGCGCAAGCAGGGGTTACTGTTACGGGCGGCTACACCTTC,CASSAQAGVTVTGGYTF,-,17,TRBJ1-2,-,TRBV7-6
TGTGCCAGCAGTTTATTGGGGTATATAACGAACACCGGGGAGCTGTTTTTT,CASSLLGYITNTGELFF,-,17,TRBJ2-2,-,TRBV27
TGCGCCAGCAGCTTAACATCGGCCAGGGAGCTGTTTTTT,CASSLTSARELFF,-,13,TRBJ2-2,-,TRBV5-1
TGCAGCGTTGGCGACGGACTTTCCATATATTTT,CSVGDGLSIYF,-,11,TRBJ1-3,-,TRBV29-1
TGTGCCAGCCTAGAGGGGGGAGGCACTGAAGCTTTCTTT,CASLEGGGTEAFF,-,13,TRBJ1-1,-,TRBV27
TGTGCCAGCAGTGGGACTCTTTATAACCCAGATACGCAGTATTTT,CASSGTLYNPDTQYF,once,15,TRBJ2-3,-,TRBV25-1
TGTGCCAGCAGCGTAGGAGTTCGGACTAGCGGGAACAATGAGCAGTTCTTC,CASSVGVRTSGNNEQFF,-,17,TRBJ2-1,TRBD2,TRBV9
TGTGCCAGCAGTTTGCAGGGCAGGAGTGAAAAACTGTTTTTT,CASSLQGRSEKLFF,-,14,TRBJ1-4,-,TRBV28
TGTGCCAGCAGTTACCTTGACAACTGGGTCACAGATACGCAGTATTTT,CASSYLDNWVTDTQYF,-,16,TRBJ2-3,-,TRBV6-6
TGTGCCAGCAGCGTGGACAGGGGAGCCTACAATGAGCAGTTCTTC,CASSVDRGAYNEQFF,-,15,TRBJ2-1,TRBD1,TRBV2